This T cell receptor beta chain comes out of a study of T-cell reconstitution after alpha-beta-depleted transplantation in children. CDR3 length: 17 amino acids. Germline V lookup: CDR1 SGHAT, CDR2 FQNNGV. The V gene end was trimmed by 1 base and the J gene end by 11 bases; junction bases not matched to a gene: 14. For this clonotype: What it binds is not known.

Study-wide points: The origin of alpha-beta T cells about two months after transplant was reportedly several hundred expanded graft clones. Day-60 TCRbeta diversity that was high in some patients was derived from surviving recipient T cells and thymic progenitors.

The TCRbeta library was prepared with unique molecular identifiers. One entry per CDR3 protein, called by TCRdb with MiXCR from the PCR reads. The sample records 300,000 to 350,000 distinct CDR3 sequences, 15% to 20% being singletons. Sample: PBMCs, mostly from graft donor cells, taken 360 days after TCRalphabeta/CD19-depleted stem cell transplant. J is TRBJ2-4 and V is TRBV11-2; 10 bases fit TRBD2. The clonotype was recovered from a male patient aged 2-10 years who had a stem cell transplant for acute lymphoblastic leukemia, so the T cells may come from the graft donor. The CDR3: CASSLGALAGMGSVQYF. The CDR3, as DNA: TGTGCCAGCAGCTTAGGAGCACTAGCGGGAATGGGCAGCGTTCAGTACTTC.